This T cell receptor beta chain was found in a study of blood T cells in healthy people across ages. This clonotype was observed a few times. A J-beta primer mix and a sample-barcoded 5' primer were used in a second PCR of about 7 to 12 cycles. TCRdb re-derived calls from the 5' RACE reads in MiXCR, one entry per CDR3 protein. Here the sample spans roughly 700,000 distinct CDR3 sequences, around 25% being singletons. Another study also made use of these data, one on T cells of mothers and their children.

The sequenced sample was blood. This receptor was obtained from a boy younger than 18 in good health.

In DNA form, the CDR3 reads TGTGCCAGCAGTTACTCATGGCTAGCGGACGAGCAGTACTTC. The encoded protein is CASSYSWLADEQYF. V usage is TRBV6-5 and J usage is TRBJ2-7; TRBD2 agrees at 7 bases. Germline trimming cut 0 bases from V and 5 bases from J; bases unmatched to any gene: 4. Germline-derived CDR1 and CDR2 are MNHEY and SVGAGI. This CDR3 has 14 residues.